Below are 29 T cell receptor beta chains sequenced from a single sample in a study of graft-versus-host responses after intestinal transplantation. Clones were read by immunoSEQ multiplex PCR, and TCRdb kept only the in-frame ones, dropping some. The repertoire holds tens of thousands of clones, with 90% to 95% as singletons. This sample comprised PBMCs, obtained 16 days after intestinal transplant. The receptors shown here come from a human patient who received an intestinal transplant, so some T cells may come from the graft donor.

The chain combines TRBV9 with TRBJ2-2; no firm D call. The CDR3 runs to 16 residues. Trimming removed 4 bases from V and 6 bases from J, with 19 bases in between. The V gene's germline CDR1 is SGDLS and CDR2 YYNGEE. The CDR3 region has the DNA TGTGCCAGCAGCCCTAGATCTGGTGGGTCTGCCGGGGAGCTGTTTTTT. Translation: CASSPRSGGSAGELFF. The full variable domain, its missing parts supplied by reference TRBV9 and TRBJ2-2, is DSGVTQTPKHLITATGQRVTLRCSPRSGDLSVYWYQQSLDQGLQFLIQYYNGEERAKGNILERFSAQQFPDLHSELNLSSLELGDSALYFCASSPRSGGSAGELFFGEGSRLTVL.

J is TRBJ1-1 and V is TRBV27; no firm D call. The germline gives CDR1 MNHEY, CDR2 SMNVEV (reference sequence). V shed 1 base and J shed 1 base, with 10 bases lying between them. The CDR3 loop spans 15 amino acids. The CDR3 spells CASSLFGRENTEAFF. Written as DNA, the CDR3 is TGTGCCAGCAGTTTATTCGGACGGGAGAACACTGAAGCTTTCTTT.

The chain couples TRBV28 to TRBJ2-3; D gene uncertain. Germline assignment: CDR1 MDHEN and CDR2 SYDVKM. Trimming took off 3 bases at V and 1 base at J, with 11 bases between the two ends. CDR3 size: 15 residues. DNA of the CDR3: TGTGCCAGCAGTTTTATTCCACGTCGCACAGATACGCAGTATTTT. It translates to CASSFIPRRTDTQYF.

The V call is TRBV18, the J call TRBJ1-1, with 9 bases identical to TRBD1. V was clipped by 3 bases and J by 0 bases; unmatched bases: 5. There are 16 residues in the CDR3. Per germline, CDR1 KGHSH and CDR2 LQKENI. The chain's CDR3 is CASSPLGQGMNTEAFF. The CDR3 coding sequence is TGTGCCAGCTCACCCTTGGGACAGGGCATGAACACTGAAGCTTTCTTT.

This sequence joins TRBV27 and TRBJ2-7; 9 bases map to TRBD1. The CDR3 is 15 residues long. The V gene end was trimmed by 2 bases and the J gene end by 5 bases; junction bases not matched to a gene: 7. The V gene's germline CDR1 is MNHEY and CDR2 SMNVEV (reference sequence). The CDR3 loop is CASSLMGDRVNEQYF. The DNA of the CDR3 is TGTGCCAGCAGTTTAATGGGGGACAGGGTAAACGAGCAGTACTTC.

The CDR3 DNA reads as TGTGCCAGCAGTCTCGGACTGGTTAATGAGCAGTTCTTC. Amino acids: CASSLGLVNEQFF. This chain joins TRBV28 and TRBJ2-1; D is possibly TRBD2 (5 bases). The germline V gene encodes CDR1 MDHEN and CDR2 SYDVKM. Trimming left V 5 bases short and J 7 bases short, with 12 bases between. The CDR3 is made up of 13 amino acids.

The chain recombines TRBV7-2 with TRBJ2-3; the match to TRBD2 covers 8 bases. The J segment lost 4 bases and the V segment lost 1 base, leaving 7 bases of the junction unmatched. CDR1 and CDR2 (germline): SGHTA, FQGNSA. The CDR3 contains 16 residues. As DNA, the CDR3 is TGTGCCAGCAGCTTAGTCGCGGGAGGTCGCGCAGATACGCAGTATTTT. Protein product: CASSLVAGGRADTQYF. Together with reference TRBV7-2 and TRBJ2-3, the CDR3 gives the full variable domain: GAGVSQSPSNKVTEKGKDVELRCDPISGHTALYWYRQSLGQGLEFLIYFQGNSAPDKSGLPSDRFSAERTGGSVSTLTIQRTQQEDSAVYLCASSLVAGGRADTQYFGPGTRLTVL.

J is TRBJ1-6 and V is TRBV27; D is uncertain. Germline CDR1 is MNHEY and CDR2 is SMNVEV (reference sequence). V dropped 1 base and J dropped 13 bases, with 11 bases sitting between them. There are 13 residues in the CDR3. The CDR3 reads CASSLWSGNPLHF. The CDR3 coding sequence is TGTGCCAGCAGTTTATGGTCTGGGAATCCCCTCCACTTT.

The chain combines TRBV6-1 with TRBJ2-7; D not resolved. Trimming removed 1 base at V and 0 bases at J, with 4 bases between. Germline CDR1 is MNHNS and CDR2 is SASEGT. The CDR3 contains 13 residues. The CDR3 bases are TGTGCCAGCAGTGAAGTCCCCTCCTACGAGCAGTACTTC. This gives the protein CASSEVPSYEQYF.

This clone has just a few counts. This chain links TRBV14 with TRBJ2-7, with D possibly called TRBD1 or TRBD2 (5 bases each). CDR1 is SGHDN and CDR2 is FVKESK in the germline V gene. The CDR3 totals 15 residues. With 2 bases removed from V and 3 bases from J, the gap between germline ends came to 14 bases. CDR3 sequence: CASSQWAGSFYEQYF. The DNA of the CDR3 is TGTGCCAGCAGCCAATGGGCAGGGAGCTTCTACGAGCAGTACTTC. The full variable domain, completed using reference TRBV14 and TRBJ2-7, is EAGVTQFPSHSVIEKGQTVTLRCDPISGHDNLYWYRRVMGKEIKFLLHFVKESKQDESGMPNNRFLAERTGGTYSTLKVQPAELEDSGVYFCASSQWAGSFYEQYFGPGTRLTVT.

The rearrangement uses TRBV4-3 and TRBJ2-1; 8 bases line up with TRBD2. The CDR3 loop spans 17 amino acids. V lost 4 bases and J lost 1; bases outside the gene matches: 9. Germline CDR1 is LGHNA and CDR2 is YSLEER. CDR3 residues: CASSPGASGPSYNEQFF. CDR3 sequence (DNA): TGCGCCAGCAGCCCCGGGGCTAGCGGGCCATCCTACAATGAGCAGTTCTTC.

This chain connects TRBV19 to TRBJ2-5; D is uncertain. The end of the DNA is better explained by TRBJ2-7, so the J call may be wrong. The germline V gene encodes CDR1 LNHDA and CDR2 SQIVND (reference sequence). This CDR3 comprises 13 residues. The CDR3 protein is CASSISTGYEQYF. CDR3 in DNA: TGTGCCAGTAGTATATCAACCGGGTACGAGCAGTACTTC.

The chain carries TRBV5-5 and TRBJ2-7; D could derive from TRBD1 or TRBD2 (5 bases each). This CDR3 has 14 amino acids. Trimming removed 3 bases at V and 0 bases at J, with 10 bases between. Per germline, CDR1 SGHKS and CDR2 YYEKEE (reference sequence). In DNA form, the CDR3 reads TGTGCCAGCAGCTACTGGGGACCCTCCTACGAGCAGTACTTC. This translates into CASSYWGPSYEQYF.

CDR3 amino acids: CASSYVPGDDTEAFF. As DNA, the CDR3 is TGTGCCAGCAGTTACGTTCCGGGTGACGACACTGAAGCTTTCTTT. V usage is TRBV28 and J usage is TRBJ1-1; D remains ambiguous. Germline CDR1 and CDR2: MDHEN and SYDVKM. V lost 4 bases and J 3 bases, leaving 15 bases between the germline ends. This CDR3 contains 15 residues. Drawing the rest from reference TRBV28 and TRBJ1-1, the complete variable domain is DVKVTQSSRYLVKRTGEKVFLECVQDMDHENMFWYRQDPGLGLRLIYFSYDVKMKEKGDIPEGYSVSREKKERFSLILESASTNQTSMYLCASSYVPGDDTEAFFGQGTRLTVV.

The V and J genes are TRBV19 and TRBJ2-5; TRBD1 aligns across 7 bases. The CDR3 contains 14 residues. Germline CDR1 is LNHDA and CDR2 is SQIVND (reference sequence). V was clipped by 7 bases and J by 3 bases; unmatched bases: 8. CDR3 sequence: CASKAETGKETQYF. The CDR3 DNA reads TGTGCCAGTAAGGCGGAGACAGGGAAAGAGACCCAGTACTTC.

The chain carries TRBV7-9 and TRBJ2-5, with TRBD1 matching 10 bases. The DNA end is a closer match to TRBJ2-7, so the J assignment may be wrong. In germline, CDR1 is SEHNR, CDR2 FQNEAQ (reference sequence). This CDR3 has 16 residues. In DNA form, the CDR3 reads TGTGCCAGCAGCTGGGACAGGGGCCGACACTCCTACGAGCAGTACTTC. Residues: CASSWDRGRHSYEQYF.

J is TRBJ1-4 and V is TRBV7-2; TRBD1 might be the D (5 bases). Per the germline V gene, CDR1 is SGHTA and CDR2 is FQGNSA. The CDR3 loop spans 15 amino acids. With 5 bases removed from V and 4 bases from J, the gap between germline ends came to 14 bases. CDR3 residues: CASSLIRDGNEKLFF. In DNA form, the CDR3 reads TGTGCCAGCAGCCTTATCCGGGACGGTAATGAAAAACTGTTTTTT.

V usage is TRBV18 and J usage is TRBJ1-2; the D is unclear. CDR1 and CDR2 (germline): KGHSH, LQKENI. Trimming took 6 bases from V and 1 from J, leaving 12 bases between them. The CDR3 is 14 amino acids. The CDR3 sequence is CASSPSANNYGYTF. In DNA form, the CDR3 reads TGTGCCAGCTCCCCATCAGCTAATAACTATGGCTACACCTTC.

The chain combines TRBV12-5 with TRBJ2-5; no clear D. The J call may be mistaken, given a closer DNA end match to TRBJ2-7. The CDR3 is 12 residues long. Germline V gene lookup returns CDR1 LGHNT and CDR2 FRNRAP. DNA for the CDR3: TGTGCTAGTGGGAGTTCATCCTACGAGCAGTACTTC. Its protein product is CASGSSSYEQYF.

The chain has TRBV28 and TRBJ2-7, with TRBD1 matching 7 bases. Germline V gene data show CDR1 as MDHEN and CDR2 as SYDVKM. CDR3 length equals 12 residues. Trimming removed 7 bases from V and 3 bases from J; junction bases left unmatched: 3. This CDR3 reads CASMRTGYEQYF. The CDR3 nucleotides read TGTGCCAGCATGAGGACAGGCTACGAGCAGTACTTC.

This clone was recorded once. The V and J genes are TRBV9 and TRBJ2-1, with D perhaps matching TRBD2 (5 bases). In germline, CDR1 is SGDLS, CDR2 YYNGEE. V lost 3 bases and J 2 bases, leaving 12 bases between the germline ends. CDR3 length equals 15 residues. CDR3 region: CASSAALETYNEQFF. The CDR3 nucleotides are TGTGCCAGCAGCGCAGCACTAGAAACCTACAATGAGCAGTTCTTC.

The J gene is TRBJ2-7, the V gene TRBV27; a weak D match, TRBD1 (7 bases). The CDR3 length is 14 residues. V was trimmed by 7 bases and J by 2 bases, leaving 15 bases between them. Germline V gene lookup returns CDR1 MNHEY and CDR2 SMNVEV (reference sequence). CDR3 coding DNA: TGTGCCAGCACCCCGACAGGGACTCCCTACGAGCAGTACTTC. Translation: CASTPTGTPYEQYF.

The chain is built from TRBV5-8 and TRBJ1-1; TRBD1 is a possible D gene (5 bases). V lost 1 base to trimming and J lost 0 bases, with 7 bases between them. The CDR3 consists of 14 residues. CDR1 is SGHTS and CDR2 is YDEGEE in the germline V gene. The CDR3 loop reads CASSLRGLNTEAFF. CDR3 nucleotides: TGTGCCAGCAGCTTGAGGGGTTTGAACACTGAAGCTTTCTTT.

The CDR3 protein is CASSTTDRGRAGNTIYF. The DNA for the CDR3 is TGTGCCAGCAGTACCACTGACAGGGGGCGAGCTGGAAACACCATATATTTT. This sequence joins TRBV28 and TRBJ1-3; the match to TRBD1 covers 10 bases. Looked up from germline, CDR1 is MDHEN and CDR2 is SYDVKM. The CDR3 covers 17 residues. V lost 5 bases, J lost 2 bases, and 9 bases stayed unmatched. The entire variable domain, with the rest obtained from reference TRBV28 and TRBJ1-3, is as follows: DVKVTQSSRYLVKRTGEKVFLECVQDMDHENMFWYRQDPGLGLRLIYFSYDVKMKEKGDIPEGYSVSREKKERFSLILESASTNQTSMYLCASSTTDRGRAGNTIYFGEGSWLTVV.

The CDR3 sequence is CASSLSPNLDRAETQYF. CDR3 DNA sequence: TGTGCCAGCAGTTTATCCCCAAACTTGGACAGGGCAGAGACCCAGTACTTC. The chain recombines TRBV28 with TRBJ2-5; TRBD1 matches at 8 bases. The CDR3 covers 17 residues. Germline lookup yields CDR1 MDHEN and CDR2 SYDVKM. Losses at the gene ends were 1 base for V and 4 bases for J; bases not matched to a gene: 11.

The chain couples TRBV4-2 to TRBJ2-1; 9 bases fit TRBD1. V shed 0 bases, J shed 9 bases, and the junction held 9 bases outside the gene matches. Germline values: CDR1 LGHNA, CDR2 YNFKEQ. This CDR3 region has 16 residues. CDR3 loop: CASSQEHPGQGCEQFF. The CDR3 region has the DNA TGTGCCAGCAGCCAAGAACACCCGGGACAGGGTTGTGAGCAGTTCTTC.

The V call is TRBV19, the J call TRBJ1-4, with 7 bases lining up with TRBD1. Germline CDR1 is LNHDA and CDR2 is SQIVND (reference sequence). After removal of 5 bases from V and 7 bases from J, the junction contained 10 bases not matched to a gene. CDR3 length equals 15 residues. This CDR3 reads CASSPRDSESEKLFF. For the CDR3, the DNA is TGTGCCAGTAGTCCGCGGGACAGCGAGAGTGAAAAACTGTTTTTT.

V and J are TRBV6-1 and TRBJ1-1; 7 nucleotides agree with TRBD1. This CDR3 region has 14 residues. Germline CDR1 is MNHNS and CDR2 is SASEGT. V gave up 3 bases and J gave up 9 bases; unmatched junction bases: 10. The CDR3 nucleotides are TGTGCCAGCAGTGAGGTAGGGGGCATCCGGAAAGCTTTCTTT. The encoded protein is CASSEVGGIRKAFF.

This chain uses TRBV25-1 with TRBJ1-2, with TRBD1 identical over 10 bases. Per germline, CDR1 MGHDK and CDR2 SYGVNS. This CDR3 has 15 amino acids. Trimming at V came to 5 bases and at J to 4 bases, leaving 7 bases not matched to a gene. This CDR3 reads CASSYPTGGSYGYTF. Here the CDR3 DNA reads TGTGCCAGCAGTTACCCGACAGGGGGCTCCTATGGCTACACCTTC.